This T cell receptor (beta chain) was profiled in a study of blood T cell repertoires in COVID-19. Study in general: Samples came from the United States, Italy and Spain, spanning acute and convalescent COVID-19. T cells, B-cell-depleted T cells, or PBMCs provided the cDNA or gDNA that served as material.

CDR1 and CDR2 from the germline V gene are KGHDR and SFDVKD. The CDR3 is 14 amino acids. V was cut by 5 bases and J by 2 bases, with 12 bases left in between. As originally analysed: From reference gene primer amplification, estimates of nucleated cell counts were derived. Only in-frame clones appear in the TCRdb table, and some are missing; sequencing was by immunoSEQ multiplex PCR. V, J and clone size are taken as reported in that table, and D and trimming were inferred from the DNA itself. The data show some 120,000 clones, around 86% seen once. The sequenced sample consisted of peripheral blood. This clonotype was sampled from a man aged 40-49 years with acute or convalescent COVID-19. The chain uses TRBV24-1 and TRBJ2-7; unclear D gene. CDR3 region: CATSVSSWPYEQYF. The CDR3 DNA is TGTGCCACCAGTGTCTCCAGTTGGCCCTACGAGCAGTACTTC.